Here is one T cell receptor (beta chain) with its context. The sample originates from a study of blood T cell repertoires in COVID-19. Deletions cut 4 bases from V and 3 bases from J, with 9 bases between. The CDR3 is 13 amino acids. CDR1 SGHVS and CDR2 FNYEAQ come from the germline V gene. Living in 24 US areas, the participants were between 18 and 89 years of age. In the original analysis: Nucleated cell counts were estimated from reference gene primer amplification. Clones were sequenced by immunoSEQ multiplex PCR, and TCRdb holds only the in-frame ones, with some missing. Clonal size and the V and J genes are those of that table, whereas D and trimming came from the DNA. Of 170,000 or so clones in the sample, 87% were seen once.

This rearrangement joins TRBV7-6 to TRBJ1-1; possibly TRBD1 for D (5 bases). Sequences were obtained from PBMCs or T cells enriched from blood (not recorded which). The sequence derives from a woman between 45 and 65 years old who had recovered from COVID-19. The CDR3 region has the DNA TGTGCCAGCAGCTCGCAGGGCTACACTGAAGCTTTCTTT. Encoded protein: CASSSQGYTEAFF.